The following is a T cell receptor (beta chain) sequence with its context. Its antigen is not yet known. Base qualities are not recorded, but no much larger clone differs from it by a single base. The source of the sample is a study of cytomegalovirus exposure and HLA in healthy donors (TCRdb year 2017). Regarding the research as a whole: According to an earlier analysis of a few hundred of the donors, about 170 million T cells yielded over 90 million unique TCR beta sequences and 276 Gb of sequence data. An early release covering some 640 HLA-typed donors comprised 250 to 350 gigabases of sequencing data and approximately 85 million unique TCR sequences. Of the roughly 400 genotyped donors, approximately 83% fell in the genetic ancestry cluster associated with self-reported Caucasian donors. The study was designed to test whether signatures of past pathogen exposure could be identified by cataloging public T cell receptors. The study profiled the T cell repertoires of 500 to 800 subjects by immunosequencing and related them to cytomegalovirus serostatus. Besides the first cohort of approximately 670 subjects, a separate validation cohort made up of 120 different subjects was used. The study combined high-throughput TCR immunosequencing, statistical association of individual TCRs with disease status, and machine learning to predict cytomegalovirus infection status. In a later analysis, previously published TCR beta repertoires from fewer than 750 donors were re-analyzed and high-resolution HLA genotyping was added so that TCR occurrence patterns could be studied. Rather than drawing on any new phenotypic data, the later analysis identified candidate immune exposures from TCR beta sequences and the way those sequences occurred across donors. An earlier analysis of 587 of the donors used high-throughput TCR beta sequencing to judge whether each TCR beta V gene segment behaved as functional or pseudogenic. Donor age, sex, ethnicity and CMV serostatus were compiled alongside the repertoire data. In a later genetic analysis, genome-wide SNP genotypes for 398 of the 666 donors were used, and that subset was treated as a discovery cohort. All discovery cohort repertoires had been generated on a single sequencing platform. Both class I and class II loci were covered by HLA typing, at four-digit resolution. Typing coverage varied by locus: about 629-640 donors for A, B, C, DRB1 and DQB1; approximately 500 for DQA1; approximately 610 for DPA1; 450 to 480 for DPB1. About five DR-DQ haplotypes were treated as single units for association and clustering because of strong linkage in the cohort. Across approximately 420 genotyped donors of the cohort, an average of about 240,000 unique TCR beta nucleotide sequences per donor were sequenced, and roughly a sixth of those sequences were non-productive.

The cohort was made up of approximately 670 healthy bone marrow donors. All cohort members were sampled while nominally healthy, although unrecorded immune exposures were likely present. The donor tested CMV seropositive and was one of the 289 seropositive cohort members. Each donor provided a peripheral blood sample, and peripheral blood mononuclear cells were used for TCR beta sequencing. The Qiagen DNeasy Blood Extraction Kit was used to extract genomic DNA from the blood cell samples. Libraries were made using the immunoSEQ multiplex PCR assay. A mixture of 60 forward primers for TCR Vbeta segments and 13 reverse primers for TCR Jbeta segments was used in the multiplex PCR. The CDR3 region of rearranged TCR beta genes was amplified from genomic DNA with a multiplex PCR assay. The Illumina HiSeq System was used to sequence the amplified TCR beta libraries as 87-base-pair reads. The paper's processing steps were these. A later analysis tallied roughly 76 million unique TCR beta chains across the 666 repertoires, and approximately 11 million of those chains were shared by two or more donors. A nearest-neighbor algorithm error-corrected the raw reads and collapsed the reads into unique sequences, merging closely related sequences to remove PCR and sequencing errors. V, D and J gene segments were assigned by aligning CDR3 sequences to IMGT reference sequences. Each retained sequence needed at least a six-nucleotide match to both a V gene segment and a J gene segment. Rearrangements were called productive when the CDR3 lacked stop codons and stayed in frame with V and J; all others were non-productive. CDR3 was defined by IMGT convention, running from the second conserved V-encoded cysteine to the conserved J-encoded phenylalanine. The earlier analysis of 587 of the donors excluded sequences that lacked an unambiguous match to a single V gene segment. An earlier analysis of a few hundred of the donors classified V segments as functional when productive rearrangements were above 56.7% and as segregating when the standard deviation between donors was above 5%. A statistical classification framework was developed to diagnose cytomegalovirus status using the catalog of TCR beta chain sequences. In a later analysis, TCR nucleotide sequences were compared against IMGT/GENE-DB human TR gene sequences so that V and J genes could be assigned. A later analysis assigned CDR3 sequences and most-parsimonious VDJ recombination scenarios with the TCRdist pipeline. In a later analysis, each TCR beta chain was defined by its CDR3 amino acid sequence together with its V-gene family, and reads lacking a unique V-gene family were excluded. To address suspected cross-contamination and a sequencing artifact, a later analysis removed roughly 580 highly shared, low-generation-probability nucleotide sequences. In a later analysis, a clonal expansion index was calculated for each public chain from normalized within-repertoire ranks of inferred template counts. In a later analysis, generation probabilities were computed with a VDJ recombination model fitted to out-of-frame rearrangements, and the resulting probabilities were checked against IGoR. In a later analysis, hypergeometric tests were used to score TCR-TCR, TCR-HLA and TCR-CMV co-occurrence, with a repertoire-size bias correction applied to TCR pairs. A later analysis estimated false discovery rates by permuting HLA or CMV assignments 20 times. In a later analysis, co-occurring TCRs were grouped with DBSCAN, and TCRdist sequence similarity was added when clustering was performed within HLA-allele-positive subsets. Co-occurrence clustering excluded repertoires with fewer than 30,000 or more than 120,000 public chains, plus five with anomalous nucleotide sharing. Not all clones reach the TCRdb copy of this immuneACCESS table, which keeps in-frame sequences only. Checked studies attribute under half of the gap to unresolved V genes and leave the rest unexplained. Clone size and V and J calls were adopted from that table, with D and trimming inferred from the DNA. The sample table records around 80,000 clones; around 60% of these occur just once. The biggest ten clones account for 4.4% of the sample.

According to the germline V gene, CDR1 reads KGHSH and CDR2 reads LQKENI. V loses 6 bases of germline sequence and J loses 1 base, and the interval between the two ends is 15 bases. From its cysteine to its phenylalanine, the CDR3 spans 15 amino acids. The sequence is cut down to CDR3 DNA, 45 bases in frame from base 1. Points the paper makes about the study in general: In a later analysis, several top co-occurrence clusters were reported to appear linked to parvovirus B19, influenza, CMV and Epstein-Barr virus. Because some donors lacked HLA typing at each locus, the association tests relied only on the typed subset. A cluster of highly shared sequence variants was judged likely to represent a technical artifact of the sequencing pipeline. Most TCR sequences were seen in very few donors, while some public TCRs were found in many individuals. In vitro tests confirmed that a few of the cytomegalovirus-associated TCR beta chains recognize cytomegalovirus antigens. In this cohort, only TCR beta chains were sequenced, and detectable features were limited by the absence of alpha or paired-chain data. A further reported finding was that TCR beta sequences accurately predicted the HLA-A and HLA-B alleles for most subjects in the first cohort. An association between a missense DCLRE1C variant and V-gene and J-gene trimming of TCR beta chains was found in a later genetic analysis and replicated in an independent cohort. The only immune exposure information available for the cohort was CMV serostatus. In the study, approximately 160 TCR beta chains were listed as associated with cytomegalovirus. Presence/absence analyses assumed roughly uniform sequencing depth across donors, an assumption that may not hold. The authors suggested that the approach could potentially be extended to other disease states and immunological phenotypes. According to a later analysis, TCR association rates differed among HLA loci, with DRB1 alleles showing the most associated TCRs and HLA-C alleles showing the fewest. The earlier analysis of some 560 of the donors excluded about 16 rarely observed V segments, including chromosome 9 orphons, because counts were too low. Broadly in line with IMGT annotations, most TCR beta V segments showed up in productive rearrangements about 87% or about 30% of the time in an earlier analysis of approximately 640 of the donors. When HLA alleles, especially DR and DQ, strongly co-occurred, TCR associations were difficult to assign to individual alleles. According to a later genetic analysis, donors in an Asian-associated ancestry cluster had fewer N-insertions in productive TCRs than the roughly 670-donor mean. At a false discovery rate of 0.05, a later analysis linked around 15,000 TCR beta sequences to specific HLA alleles. Some IMGT-functional V segments, including TRBV6-2 and TRBV6-3, could not be told apart with the 87-base-pair reads, so those segments were excluded. In a later analysis, HLA-associated TCR beta chains showed more clonal expansion and lower generation probabilities than non-associated chains that were equally common. In both the original and validation cohorts, the classifier was reported to diagnose cytomegalovirus status with high specificity and sensitivity. Linkage disequilibrium might explain the correlated functional status among segregating V segments, but an unknown experimental factor could not be ruled out. A later analysis found that most CMV-associated TCR beta chains appeared HLA-restricted, with HLA associations seemingly driven largely by CMV exposure.

Recombination linked TRBV18 to TRBJ1-1, with TRBD1 perhaps the D gene, on 6 matching bases. The source material was PBMCs. The TCR was taken from a male donor in good health and CMV-seropositive. The DNA reads TGTGCCAGCTCTCCTACAGGGAACGCGAACACTGAAGCTTTCTTT. The encoded protein is CASSPTGNANTEAFF.